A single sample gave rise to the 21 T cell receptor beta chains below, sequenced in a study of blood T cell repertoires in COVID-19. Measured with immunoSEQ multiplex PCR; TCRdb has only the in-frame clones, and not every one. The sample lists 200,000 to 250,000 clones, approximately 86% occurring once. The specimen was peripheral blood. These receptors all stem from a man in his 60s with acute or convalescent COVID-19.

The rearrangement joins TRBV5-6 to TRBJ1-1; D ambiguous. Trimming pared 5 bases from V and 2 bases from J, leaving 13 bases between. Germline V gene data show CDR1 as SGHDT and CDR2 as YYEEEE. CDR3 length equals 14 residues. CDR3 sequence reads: CASRRGGYNTEAFF. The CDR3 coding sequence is TGTGCCAGCAGGCGCGGCGGGTACAACACTGAAGCTTTCTTT.

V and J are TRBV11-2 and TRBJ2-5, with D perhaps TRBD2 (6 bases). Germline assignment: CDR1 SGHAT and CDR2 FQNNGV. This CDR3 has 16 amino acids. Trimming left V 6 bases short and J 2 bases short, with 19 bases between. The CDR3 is CASRTALGRGQETQYF. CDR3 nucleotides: TGTGCCAGCAGAACAGCCCTAGGGCGGGGACAAGAGACCCAGTACTTC.

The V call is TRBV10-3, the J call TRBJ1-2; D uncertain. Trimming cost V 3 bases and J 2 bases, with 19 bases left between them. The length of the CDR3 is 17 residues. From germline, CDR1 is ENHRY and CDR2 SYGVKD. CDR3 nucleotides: TGTGCCATCAGTGAATCCCCAGACAAGAAGTCGAACTATGGCTACACCTTC. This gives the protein CAISESPDKKSNYGYTF.

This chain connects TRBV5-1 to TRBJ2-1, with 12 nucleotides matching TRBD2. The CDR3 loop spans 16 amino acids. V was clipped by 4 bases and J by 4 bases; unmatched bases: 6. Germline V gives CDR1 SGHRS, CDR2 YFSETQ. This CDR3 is CASSTRTSGDYNEQFF. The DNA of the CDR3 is TGCGCCAGCAGCACCCGGACTAGCGGGGATTACAATGAGCAGTTCTTC.

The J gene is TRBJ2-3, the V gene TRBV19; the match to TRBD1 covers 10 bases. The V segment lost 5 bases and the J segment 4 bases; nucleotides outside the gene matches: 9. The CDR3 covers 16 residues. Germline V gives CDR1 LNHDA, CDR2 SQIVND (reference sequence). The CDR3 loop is CASSASTGGNADTQYF. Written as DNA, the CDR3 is TGTGCCAGTAGTGCGTCGACAGGGGGCAATGCAGATACGCAGTATTTT.

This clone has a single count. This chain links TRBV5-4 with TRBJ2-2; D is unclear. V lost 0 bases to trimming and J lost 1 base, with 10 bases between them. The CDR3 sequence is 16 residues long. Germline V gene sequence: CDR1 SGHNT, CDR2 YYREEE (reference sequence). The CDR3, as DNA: TGTGCCAGCAGCTTGGGGTCTAGTCAGAACACCGGGGAGCTGTTTTTT. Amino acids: CASSLGSSQNTGELFF.

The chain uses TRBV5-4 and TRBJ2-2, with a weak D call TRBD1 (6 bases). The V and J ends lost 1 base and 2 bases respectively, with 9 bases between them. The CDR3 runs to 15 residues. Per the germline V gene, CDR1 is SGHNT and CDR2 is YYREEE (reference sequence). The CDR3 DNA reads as TGTGCCAGCAGCTTGTCAGGGGCCAACACCGGGGAGCTGTTTTTT. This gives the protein CASSLSGANTGELFF.

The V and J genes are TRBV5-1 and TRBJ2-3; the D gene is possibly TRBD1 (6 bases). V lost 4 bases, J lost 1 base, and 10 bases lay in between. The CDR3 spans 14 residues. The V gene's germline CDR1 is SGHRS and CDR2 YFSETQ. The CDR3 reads CASSPDSGTDTQYF. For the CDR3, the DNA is TGCGCCAGCAGCCCGGACAGTGGCACAGATACGCAGTATTTT.

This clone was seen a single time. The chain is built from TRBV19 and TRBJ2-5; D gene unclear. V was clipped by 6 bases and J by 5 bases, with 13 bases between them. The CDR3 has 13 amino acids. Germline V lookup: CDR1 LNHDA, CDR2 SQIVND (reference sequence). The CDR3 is CASRYRESETQYF. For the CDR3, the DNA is TGTGCCAGTAGATACAGAGAGTCGGAGACCCAGTACTTC.

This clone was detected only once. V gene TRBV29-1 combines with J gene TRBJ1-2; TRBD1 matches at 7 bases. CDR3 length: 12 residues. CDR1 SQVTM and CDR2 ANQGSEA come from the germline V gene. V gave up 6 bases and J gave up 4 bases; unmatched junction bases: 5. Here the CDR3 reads CSVEDRRYGYTF. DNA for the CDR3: TGCAGCGTCGAGGACAGGCGCTATGGCTACACCTTC. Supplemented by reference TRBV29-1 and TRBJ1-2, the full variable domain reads SAVISQKPSRDICQRGTSLTIQCQVDSQVTMMFWYRQQPGQSLTLIATANQGSEATYESGFVIDKFPISRPNLTFSTLTVSNMSPEDSSIYLCSVEDRRYGYTFGSGTRLTVV.

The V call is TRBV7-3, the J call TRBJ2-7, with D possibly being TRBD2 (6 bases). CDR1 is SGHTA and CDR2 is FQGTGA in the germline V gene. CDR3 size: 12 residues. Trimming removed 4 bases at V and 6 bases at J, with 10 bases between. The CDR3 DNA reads TGTGCCAGCAGCTCCGTCGGGGGCGAGCAGTACTTC. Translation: CASSSVGGEQYF.

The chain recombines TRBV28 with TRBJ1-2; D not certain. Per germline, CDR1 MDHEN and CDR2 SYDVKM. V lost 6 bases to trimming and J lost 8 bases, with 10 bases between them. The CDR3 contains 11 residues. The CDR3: CASSPGRGYTF. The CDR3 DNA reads TGTGCCAGCAGCCCCGGTCGGGGCTACACCTTC.

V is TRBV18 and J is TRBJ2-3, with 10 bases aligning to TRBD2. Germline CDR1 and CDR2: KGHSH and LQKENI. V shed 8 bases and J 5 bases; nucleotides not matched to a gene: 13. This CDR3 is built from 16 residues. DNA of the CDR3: TGTGCCAGCATCACAGGTCTAGCGGGGGCACAAGATACGCAGTATTTT. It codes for CASITGLAGAQDTQYF.

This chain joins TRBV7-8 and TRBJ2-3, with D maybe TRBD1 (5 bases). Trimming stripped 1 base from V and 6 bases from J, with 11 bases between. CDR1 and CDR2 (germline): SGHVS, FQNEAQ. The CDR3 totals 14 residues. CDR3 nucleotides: TGTGCCAGCAGCTTAGGGAAAGGGGTTGATACGCAGTATTTT. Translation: CASSLGKGVDTQYF.

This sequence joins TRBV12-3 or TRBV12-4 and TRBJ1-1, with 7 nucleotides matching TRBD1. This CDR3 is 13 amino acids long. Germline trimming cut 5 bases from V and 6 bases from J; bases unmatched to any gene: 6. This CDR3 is CASSPPTGPEAFF. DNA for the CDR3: TGTGCCAGCAGTCCGCCGACAGGGCCTGAAGCTTTCTTT.

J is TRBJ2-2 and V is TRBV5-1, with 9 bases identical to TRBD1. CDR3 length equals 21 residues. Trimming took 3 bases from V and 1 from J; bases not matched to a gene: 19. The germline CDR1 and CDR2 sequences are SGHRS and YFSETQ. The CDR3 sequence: CASSSSRDRASTLLNTGELFF. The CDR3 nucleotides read TGCGCCAGCAGCTCAAGCCGGGACAGGGCGTCGACCCTTTTGAACACCGGGGAGCTGTTTTTT.

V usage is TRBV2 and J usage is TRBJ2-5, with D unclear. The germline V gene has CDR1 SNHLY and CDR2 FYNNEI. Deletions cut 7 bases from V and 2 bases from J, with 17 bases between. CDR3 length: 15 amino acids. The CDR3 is CASTSKTPPQETQYF. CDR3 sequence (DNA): TGTGCCAGCACTTCAAAGACTCCCCCACAAGAGACCCAGTACTTC. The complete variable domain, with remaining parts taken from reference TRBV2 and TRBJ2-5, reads EPEVTQTPSHQVTQMGQEVILRCVPISNHLYFYWYRQILGQKVEFLVSFYNNEISEKSEIFDDQFSVERPDGSNFTLKIRSTKLEDSAMYFCASTSKTPPQETQYFGPGTRLLVL.

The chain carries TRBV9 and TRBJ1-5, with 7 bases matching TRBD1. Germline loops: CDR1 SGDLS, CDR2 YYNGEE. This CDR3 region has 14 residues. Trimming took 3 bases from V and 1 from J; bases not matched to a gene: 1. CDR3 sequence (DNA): TGTGCCAGCAGCGCGACAGGGAGCAATCAGCCCCAGCATTTT. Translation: CASSATGSNQPQHF.

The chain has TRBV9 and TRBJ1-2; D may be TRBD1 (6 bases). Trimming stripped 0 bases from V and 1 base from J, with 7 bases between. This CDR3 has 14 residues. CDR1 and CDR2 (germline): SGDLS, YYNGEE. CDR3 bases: TGTGCCAGCAGCGTAGACAGGGTTAACTATGGCTACACCTTC. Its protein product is CASSVDRVNYGYTF.

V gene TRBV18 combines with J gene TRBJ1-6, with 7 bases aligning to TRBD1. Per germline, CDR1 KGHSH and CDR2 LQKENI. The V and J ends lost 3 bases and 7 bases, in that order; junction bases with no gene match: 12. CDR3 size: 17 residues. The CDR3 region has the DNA TGTGCCAGCTCACCTTACAGGGGCGCCTTGACGAATTCACCCCTCCACTTT. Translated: CASSPYRGALTNSPLHF.

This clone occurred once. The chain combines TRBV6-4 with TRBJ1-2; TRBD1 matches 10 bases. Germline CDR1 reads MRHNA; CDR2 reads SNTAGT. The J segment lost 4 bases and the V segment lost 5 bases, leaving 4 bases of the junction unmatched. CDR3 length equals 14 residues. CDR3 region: CASSRGQGPYGYTF. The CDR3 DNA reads TGTGCCAGCAGTCGGGGACAGGGGCCCTATGGCTACACCTTC.